The source of this TCR beta chain is a study of blood T cell repertoires in COVID-19. The ends were cut back, 5 bases at V and 3 bases at J, with 12 bases in the middle. CDR1 and CDR2 from the germline V gene are SGHRS and YFSETQ. This CDR3 spans 14 amino acids. For recovered donors of Cohort 3, there were two negative PCRs, clearance, or symptom resolution. The assay was immunoSEQ multiplex PCR, and TCRdb's table has in-frame clones only and misses some. Among 200,000 to 250,000 clones, over 80% were seen once, and the ten largest hold approximately 7.3%. The V and J genes are TRBV5-1 and TRBJ2-1; perhaps TRBD2 as D (6 bases). The clonotype comes from a middle-aged woman who had recovered from COVID-19. Sequenced sample: PBMCs or T cells enriched from blood (not recorded which). CDR3 amino acids: CASRIADGYNEQFF. DNA of the CDR3: TGCGCCAGCAGAATAGCGGACGGCTACAATGAGCAGTTCTTC.